This T cell receptor (beta chain) emerged from a study of T cell changes during pregnancy in multiple sclerosis. The CDR3 sequence is 15 residues long. V was clipped by 4 bases and J by 7 bases; unmatched bases: 8. Germline V gene sequence: CDR1 SEHNR, CDR2 FQNEAQ (reference sequence). Sequenced by immunoSEQ multiplex PCR; TCRdb stores in-frame clones only, minus some. Found here are 130,000 or so clones, around 93% of them singletons; the top ten hold roughly 6.2%. The source material was peripheral blood, sampled before pregnancy. The chain joins TRBV7-9 to TRBJ2-1; TRBD1 matches at 9 bases. This clonotype was obtained from a female donor with multiple sclerosis, enrolled in a pregnancy study. CDR3 DNA: TGTGCCAGCAGCTCCCGACAGGGGGTTCGTAATGAGCAGTTCTTC. Translated: CASSSRQGVRNEQFF.